The rows below give T cell receptor beta chains drawn from one sample of a study of blood T cell repertoires in COVID-19. TCRdb keeps only in-frame clones here, not all; method: immunoSEQ multiplex PCR. The repertoire holds more than 110,000 clones, with almost 85% as singletons. What was sequenced was peripheral blood. These receptors originate from a man in his fifties or sixties with acute or convalescent COVID-19. Both conserved end residues are part of each CDR3. D genes are given only for firm matches. The listing skips clone size in some rows; elsewhere it reads once, few, many or a size class.

>TRBV19|NA|NA|TRBJ2-2
TGTGCCAGTAGTATAGTGGCGGCCGAGGGGGAGCTGTTTTTT
CASSIVAAEGELFF
>TRBV5-1|TRBD1|NA|TRBJ2-2
TGCGCCAGCAGCCCCCGGACAGGGGGTGACACCGGGGAGCTGTTTTTT
CASSPRTGGDTGELFF
>TRBV29-1|NA|once|TRBJ2-7
TGCAGCGTTGAACGGTCCTACGAGCAGTACTTC
CSVERSYEQYF
>TRBV2|NA|NA|TRBJ1-4
TGTGCCAGCAGTGAATCTGGAGGCGGGAATGAAAAACTGTTTTTT
CASSESGGGNEKLFF
>TRBV3-1/TRBV3-2|NA|once|TRBJ2-1
TGTGCCAGCTCGCCCCGGGTCGGAGGCAATGAGCAGTTCTTC
CASSPRVGGNEQFF
>TRBV3-1/TRBV3-2|NA|NA|TRBJ1-2
TGTGCCAGCAGCCCGTTGTCAGGGAACTATGGCTACACCTTC
CASSPLSGNYGYTF
>TRBV5-1|TRBD1|NA|TRBJ1-3
TGCGCCAGCAGCTTGGAGGGACAGGGGACTGGAAACACCATATATTTT
CASSLEGQGTGNTIYF
>TRBV4-1|NA|NA|TRBJ2-3
TGCGCCAGCAGCCAAAGTGTTTATAGTGCAGATACGCAGTATTTT
CASSQSVYSADTQYF
>TRBV28|NA|NA|TRBJ1-5
TGTGCCAGCAGTCCTCCAGGCCCCTATAGCAATCAGCCCCAGCATTTT
CASSPPGPYSNQPQHF
>TRBV28|TRBD1|NA|TRBJ1-4
TGTGCCAGCAGCCGGGACAGAGTAAGAGCAACTAATGAAAAACTGTTTTTT
CASSRDRVRATNEKLFF
>TRBV11-2|TRBD1|few|TRBJ1-2
TGTGCCAGCAGCTATGGACAGGGCCATGGCTACACCTTC
CASSYGQGHGYTF
>TRBV5-5|NA|NA|TRBJ2-7
TGTGCCAGCAGCGGCGGGACTCCGGACGGCGAGCAGTACTTC
CASSGGTPDGEQYF
>TRBV2|TRBD1|NA|TRBJ1-1
TGTGCCAGCAGTGAAGTCGTTGCAGGGGGCACTGAAGCTTTCTTT
CASSEVVAGGTEAFF
>TRBV6-2/TRBV6-3|NA|NA|TRBJ1-4
TGTGCCAGCAGTTACCTATACGGCGGGCCAAATGAAAAACTGTTTTTT
CASSYLYGGPNEKLFF
>TRBV2|TRBD1|NA|TRBJ2-2
TGTGCCAGCAGGGTGGGACAGGGGATGATCGGGGAGCTGTTTTTT
CASRVGQGMIGELFF
>TRBV2|NA|NA|TRBJ1-5
TGTGCCAGCAGTGAAGCGCAGGGGTCCAATCAGCCCCAGCATTTT
CASSEAQGSNQPQHF
>TRBV24-1|TRBD2|NA|TRBJ2-7
TGTGCCACCAGTGATTCGAGGACTAGCGGAGCGTACGAGCAGTACTTC
CATSDSRTSGAYEQYF
>TRBV30|TRBD1|NA|TRBJ2-5
TGTGCCCGGACCTTTACACCGGGCAGGGGGCCGGGGACCCAGTACTTC
CARTFTPGRGPGTQYF
>TRBV6-4|TRBD2|few|TRBJ2-3
TGTGCCAGCAGTGACCTTAGCGGGGGGAGCACAGATACGCAGTATTTT
CASSDLSGGSTDTQYF
>TRBV27|NA|NA|TRBJ2-7
TGTGCCAGCAAGCTAGGCTACGAGCAGTACTTC
CASKLGYEQYF
>TRBV5-5|TRBD1|NA|TRBJ2-6
TGTGCCAGCAGTTTGCAGACAGGGGGCACTGGGGCCAACGTCCTGACTTTC
CASSLQTGGTGANVLTF
>TRBV7-3|TRBD1|once|TRBJ1-3
TGTGCCAGCAGCTTAATTGGATCAGGGGGTGATAACTCTGGAAACACCATATATTTT
CASSLIGSGGDNSGNTIYF
>TRBV28|NA|NA|TRBJ2-1
TGTGCCAGCAGGTTCGCCGGGACACAGGGTTACAATGAGCAGTTCTTC
CASRFAGTQGYNEQFF
>TRBV28|NA|NA|TRBJ1-2
TGTGCCAGCAGTTTTGGCGGGCAGTCAGGTGGCTACACCTTC
CASSFGGQSGGYTF
>TRBV6-1|TRBD2|NA|TRBJ2-3
TGTGCCAGCAGTGTCTCCTGGACTAGCGGGGCTACAGATACGCAGTATTTT
CASSVSWTSGATDTQYF
>TRBV28|NA|NA|TRBJ1-2
TGTGCCAGCATTAAGACAGGCCGCCTTGGCTACACCTTC
CASIKTGRLGYTF
>TRBV27|NA|NA|TRBJ2-1
TGTGCCAGGAACGAGTCCCCCTACAATGAGCAGTTCTTC
CARNESPYNEQFF
>TRBV5-1|NA|NA|TRBJ2-5
TGCGCCAGCACTATACGCCAGATAGGGGGTCAAGAGACCCAGTACTTC
CASTIRQIGGQETQYF
>TRBV18|NA|NA|TRBJ1-4
TGTGCCAGCTCACTGCGAGGCGCGGAAAAACTGTTTTTT
CASSLRGAEKLFF
>TRBV28|NA|few|TRBJ1-1
TGTGCCATCCTCGAGGGGGGGCGCGGAACTGAAGCTTTCTTT
CAILEGGRGTEAFF
>TRBV5-4|NA|once|TRBJ2-7
TGTGCCAGCAGCTTGGGAACCGGGTTCTCCTACGAGCAGTACTTC
CASSLGTGFSYEQYF
>TRBV20-1|NA|NA|TRBJ1-2
TGCAGTGCTAGTGAAGGGGGGGTCTATGGCTACACCTTC
CSASEGGVYGYTF
>TRBV28|TRBD1|NA|TRBJ1-2
TGTGCCAGCAGCCTAAGATGGAGGGACAGGGGTCCGAGGGCTTATGGCTACACCTTC
CASSLRWRDRGPRAYGYTF
>TRBV11-2|TRBD1|NA|TRBJ1-3
TGTGCCAGCAGCTCACAGGGGATCTTTGGAAACACCATATATTTT
CASSSQGIFGNTIYF
>TRBV27|NA|NA|TRBJ1-2
TGTGCCAGCAGTGGTTTTCCAGGCGCGAGGGGGTATGGCTACACCTTC
CASSGFPGARGYGYTF
>TRBV3-1/TRBV3-2|NA|NA|TRBJ1-2
TGTGCCAGCAGCCAACAGGGGAACTATGGCTACACCTTC
CASSQQGNYGYTF
>TRBV11-3|NA|NA|TRBJ2-7
TGTGCCAGCAGCCCCAACAGGGAGCCCTACGAGCAGTACTTC
CASSPNREPYEQYF
>TRBV9|TRBD1|NA|TRBJ1-1
TGTGCCAGCAGCGTAGCAGACAGGGGGTACACTGAAGCTTTCTTT
CASSVADRGYTEAFF
>TRBV19|NA|NA|TRBJ1-2
TGTGCCAGTATTCGGACCGACGGGGATGGCTACACCTTC
CASIRTDGDGYTF
>TRBV5-4|TRBD2|NA|TRBJ2-1
TGTGCCAGCAGCACCCCTACTAGCGGGGGGGCTCCCAAGCAGTTCTTC
CASSTPTSGGAPKQFF
>TRBV7-9|NA|few|TRBJ2-5
TGTGCCAGCAGCTCGCTGGGGGCTTGGGCTCTGGCCCAGTACTTC
CASSSLGAWALAQYF